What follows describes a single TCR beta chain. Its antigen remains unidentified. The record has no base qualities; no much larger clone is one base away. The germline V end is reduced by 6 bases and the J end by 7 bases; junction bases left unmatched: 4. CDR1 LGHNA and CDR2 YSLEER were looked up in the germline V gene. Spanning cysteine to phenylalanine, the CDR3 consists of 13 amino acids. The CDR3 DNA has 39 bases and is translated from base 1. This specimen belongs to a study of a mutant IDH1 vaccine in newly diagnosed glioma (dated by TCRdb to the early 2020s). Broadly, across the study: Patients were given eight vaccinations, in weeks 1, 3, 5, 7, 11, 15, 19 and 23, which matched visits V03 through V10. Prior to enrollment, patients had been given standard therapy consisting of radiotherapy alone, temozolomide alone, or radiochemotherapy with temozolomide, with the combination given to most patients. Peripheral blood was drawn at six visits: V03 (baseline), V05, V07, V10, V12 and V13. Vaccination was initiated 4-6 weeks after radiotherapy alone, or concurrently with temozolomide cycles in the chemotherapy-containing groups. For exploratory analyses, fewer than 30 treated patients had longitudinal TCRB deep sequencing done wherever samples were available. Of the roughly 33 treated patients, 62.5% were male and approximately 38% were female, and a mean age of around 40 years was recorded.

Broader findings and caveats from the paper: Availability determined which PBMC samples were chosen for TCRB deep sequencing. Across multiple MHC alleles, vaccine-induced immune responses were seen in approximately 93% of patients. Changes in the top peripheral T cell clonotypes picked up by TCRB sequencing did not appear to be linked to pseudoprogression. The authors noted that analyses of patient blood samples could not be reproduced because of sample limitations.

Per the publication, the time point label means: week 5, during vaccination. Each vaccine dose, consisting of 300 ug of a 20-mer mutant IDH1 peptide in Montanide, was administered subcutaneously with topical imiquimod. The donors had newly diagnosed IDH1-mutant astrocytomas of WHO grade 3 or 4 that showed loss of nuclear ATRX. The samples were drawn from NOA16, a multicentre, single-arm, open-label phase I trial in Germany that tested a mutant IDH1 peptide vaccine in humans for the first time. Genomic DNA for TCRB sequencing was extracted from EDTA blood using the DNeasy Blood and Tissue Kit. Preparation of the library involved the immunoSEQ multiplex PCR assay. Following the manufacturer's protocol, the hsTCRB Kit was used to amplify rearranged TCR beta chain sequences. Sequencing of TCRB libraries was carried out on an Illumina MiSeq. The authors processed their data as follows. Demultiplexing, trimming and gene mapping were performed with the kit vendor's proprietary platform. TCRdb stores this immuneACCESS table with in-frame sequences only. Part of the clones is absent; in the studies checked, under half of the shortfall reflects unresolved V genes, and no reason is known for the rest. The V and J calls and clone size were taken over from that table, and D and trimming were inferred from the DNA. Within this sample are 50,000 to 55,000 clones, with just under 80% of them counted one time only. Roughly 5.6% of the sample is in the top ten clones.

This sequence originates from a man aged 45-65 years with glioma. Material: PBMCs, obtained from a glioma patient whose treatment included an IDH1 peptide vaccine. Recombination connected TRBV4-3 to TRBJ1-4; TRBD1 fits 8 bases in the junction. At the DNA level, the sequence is TGCGCCAGCAGACAGGGGGGGAGTGAAAAACTGTTTTTT. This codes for CASRQGGSEKLFF.